The 30 T cell receptor beta chains below were found in one sample sequenced in a study of blood T cell repertoires in COVID-19. Clones were sequenced by immunoSEQ multiplex PCR, and TCRdb holds only the in-frame ones, with some missing. The data hold some 120,000 clones, with approximately 74% observed a single time. The sample consisted of peripheral blood. The receptors shown here come from a man aged 60 to 69 with acute or convalescent COVID-19.

This chain joins TRBV28 and TRBJ1-2; D gene ambiguous. Trimming stripped 8 bases from V and 2 bases from J, with 6 bases between. The CDR3 contains 11 residues. Looked up from germline, CDR1 is MDHEN and CDR2 is SYDVKM. CDR3 sequence (DNA): TGTGCCAGCGGAGGCAACTATGGCTACACCTTC. The encoded protein is CASGGNYGYTF.

The chain recombines TRBV29-1 with TRBJ1-2; tentatively, D is TRBD1 (5 bases). CDR3 length: 11 residues. CDR1 and CDR2 (germline): SQVTM, ANQGSEA. Trimming took off 3 bases at V and 5 bases at J, with 7 bases between the two ends. CDR3 in DNA: TGCAGCGTTGAGGGGGGATATGGCTACACCTTC. Its protein product is CSVEGGYGYTF.

This clone was picked up a small number of times. This chain uses TRBV6-5 with TRBJ2-1, with 7 bases aligning to TRBD2. The CDR3 is 15 amino acids. Looked up from germline, CDR1 is MNHEY and CDR2 is SVGAGI. The V segment lost 7 bases and the J segment 0 bases; nucleotides outside the gene matches: 6. Here the CDR3 DNA reads TGTGCCAGCAAGCCTAGCGGAATCTCCTACAATGAGCAGTTCTTC. It specifies CASKPSGISYNEQFF.

The chain couples TRBV19 to TRBJ1-4; D perhaps matches TRBD1 (6 bases). This CDR3 is 13 amino acids long. The V and J ends lost 6 bases and 5 bases respectively, with 10 bases between them. CDR1 LNHDA and CDR2 SQIVND come from the germline V gene (reference sequence). The CDR3 reads CASRGQQNEKLFF. DNA of the CDR3: TGTGCCAGTAGAGGACAGCAGAATGAAAAACTGTTTTTT. The full variable domain, in which reference TRBV19 and TRBJ1-4 provide the parts outside the CDR3, is DGGITQSPKYLFRKEGQNVTLSCEQNLNHDAMYWYRQDPGQGLRLIYYSQIVNDFQKGDIAEGYSVSREKKESFPLTVTSAQKNPTAFYLCASRGQQNEKLFFGSGTQLSVL.

DNA of the CDR3: TGTGCCAGCAGCTTCGAACAGGGAGTGAGCGGCTACACCTTC. It yields the protein CASSFEQGVSGYTF. V gene TRBV5-4 combines with J gene TRBJ1-2, with TRBD1 as a possible D gene (6 bases). Trimming cost V 2 bases and J 8 bases, with 16 bases left between them. The germline V gene encodes CDR1 SGHNT and CDR2 YYREEE (reference sequence). The length of the CDR3 is 14 residues.

The chain combines TRBV7-4 with TRBJ1-6; 8 bases match TRBD1. J lost 9 bases, V lost 5 bases, and 12 bases had no gene match. The CDR3 is 16 residues long. CDR1 and CDR2 (germline): SGHVT, SQSDAQ. The CDR3 DNA reads TGTGCCAGCAGCCCCCGACAGGGGATGTTAGGTTCACCCCTCCACTTT. It translates to CASSPRQGMLGSPLHF.

The chain combines TRBV24-1 with TRBJ2-5, with a tentative D call TRBD2 (6 bases). This CDR3 has 14 amino acids. Germline CDR1 reads KGHDR; CDR2 reads SFDVKD. V was cut by 4 bases and J by 9 bases, with 17 bases left in between. CDR3 nucleotide sequence: TGTGCCACCAGTGAATCCAAGACTAGAAGCGCCCAGTACTTC. Translating it yields CATSESKTRSAQYF.

In this sample, this clone turned up a few times. The chain employs TRBV19 and TRBJ2-6, with TRBD2 matching over 16 bases. The length of the CDR3 is 18 residues. Losses at the gene ends were 7 bases for V and 1 base for J; bases not matched to a gene: 4. Germline CDR1 LNHDA, CDR2 SQIVND (reference sequence). CDR3 bases: TGTGCCAGTAAGGGACTAGCGGGGGGGCGTTCTGGGGCCAACGTCCTGACTTTC. Translation gives CASKGLAGGRSGANVLTF.

This chain joins TRBV6-1 and TRBJ2-2; D call uncertain. This CDR3 is built from 13 residues. Trimming pared 3 bases from V and 1 base from J, leaving 3 bases between. Germline CDR1 reads MNHNS; CDR2 reads SASEGT. In DNA form, the CDR3 reads TGTGCCAGCAGTGACCTGAACACCGGGGAGCTGTTTTTT. This encodes CASSDLNTGELFF.

This clone turned up a few times. The V call is TRBV2, the J call TRBJ1-5, with 7 nucleotides matching TRBD1. This CDR3 is 18 amino acids long. V shed 3 bases and J 0 bases; nucleotides not matched to a gene: 11. Germline-derived CDR1 and CDR2 are SNHLY and FYNNEI. The CDR3 DNA sequence: TGTGCCAGCAGTGAGTCAGGGGGTTCAATCTATAGCAATCAGCCCCAGCATTTT. Residues: CASSESGGSIYSNQPQHF.

The chain is built from TRBV3-1 (or the pseudogene TRBV3-2) and TRBJ2-1; D uncertain. Germline V gene data show CDR1 as LGHDT and CDR2 as YNNKEL (reference sequence). The CDR3 loop spans 13 amino acids. V shed 2 bases and J shed 3 bases, with 5 bases lying between them. CDR3 sequence (DNA): TGTGCCAGCAGCCAAAGGAGCTACAATGAGCAGTTCTTC. This translates into CASSQRSYNEQFF.

Only one count was recorded for this clone. V is TRBV7-3 and J is TRBJ2-7; 7 nucleotides match TRBD2. The CDR3 is made up of 15 amino acids. The germline CDR1 and CDR2 sequences are SGHTA and FQGTGA. J gave up 0 bases and V 2 bases, and 4 bases lay outside the gene matches. CDR3 in amino acids: CASSLERGSSYEQYF. The DNA for the CDR3 is TGTGCCAGCAGCTTAGAGCGGGGAAGCTCCTACGAGCAGTACTTC.

This clone has a handful of counts. The chain employs TRBV19 and TRBJ1-1; TRBD1 matches at 9 bases. The CDR3 runs 16 residues. V trimming: 4 bases; J trimming: 4 bases; junction bases outside the gene matches: 10. Germline-derived CDR1 and CDR2 are LNHDA and SQIVND (reference sequence). CDR3: CASSTSGTGMSTEAFF. The CDR3 region has the DNA TGTGCCAGTAGTACCTCCGGGACAGGGATGAGCACTGAAGCTTTCTTT.

The V call is TRBV7-3, the J call TRBJ2-1; 11 bases agree with TRBD2. V shed 1 base, J shed 5 bases, and the junction held 10 bases outside the gene matches. The CDR3 has 18 residues. Germline assignment: CDR1 SGHTA and CDR2 FQGTGA. CDR3 DNA sequence: TGTGCCAGCAGCTTAAGTGGACTAGCGGGCGGGAATGACAATGAGCAGTTCTTC. It codes for CASSLSGLAGGNDNEQFF. Looking up the rest from reference TRBV7-3 and TRBJ2-1 gives the full variable domain: GAGVSQTPSNKVTEKGKYVELRCDPISGHTALYWYRQSLGQGPEFLIYFQGTGAADDSGLPNDRFFAVRPEGSVSTLKIQRTERGDSAVYLCASSLSGLAGGNDNEQFFGPGTRLTVL.

CDR3 residues: CASSTNNRGANYGYTF. In nucleotides, the CDR3 is TGTGCCAGTAGTACGAACAACAGGGGGGCGAACTATGGCTACACCTTC. The chain carries TRBV19 and TRBJ1-2; 8 positions match TRBD1. The CDR3 totals 16 residues. In germline, CDR1 is LNHDA, CDR2 SQIVND (reference sequence). V shed 4 bases, J shed 2 bases, and the junction held 9 bases outside the gene matches.

V gene TRBV5-4 combines with J gene TRBJ1-2; D is ambiguous. The CDR3 length is 13 residues. Germline V lookup: CDR1 SGHNT, CDR2 YYREEE (reference sequence). Deletions cut 3 bases from V and 8 bases from J, with 14 bases between. This CDR3 is CASSSRRDRGYTF. CDR3 DNA sequence: TGTGCCAGCAGCTCACGCCGGGATCGCGGCTACACCTTC.

The chain couples TRBV21-1 to TRBJ2-3; whether TRBD1, the table's D call, matches the DNA was not checked. TRBV21-1 is a known pseudogene. The CDR3 is 16 residues long. CDR3 in DNA: TGTGCCAGCAGCAAGCGAATAAAGATAGGGGAAGATACGCAGTATTTT. Amino acids: CASSKRIKIGEDTQYF.

The genes are TRBV6-5 and TRBJ1-1; D is ambiguous. The germline V gene encodes CDR1 MNHEY and CDR2 SVGAGI. The CDR3 has 14 residues. Trimming took 7 bases from V and 1 from J, leaving 13 bases between them. As DNA, the CDR3 is TGTGCCAGCAACCGCGGAGGAAAGAACACTGAAGCTTTCTTT. Protein product: CASNRGGKNTEAFF.

This chain joins TRBV9 and TRBJ1-2, with D possibly TRBD1 on 5 matching bases. The CDR3 loop spans 15 amino acids. Trimming took off 7 bases at V and 4 bases at J, with 20 bases between the two ends. The germline gives CDR1 SGDLS, CDR2 YYNGEE. This CDR3 is CASGAEGARPYGYTF. In nucleotides, the CDR3 is TGTGCCAGCGGGGCAGAAGGAGCCAGGCCCTATGGCTACACCTTC.

This chain joins TRBV5-6 and TRBJ2-5; TRBD1 matches 8 bases. CDR1 is SGHDT, CDR2 YYEEEE, per germline. This CDR3 spans 14 amino acids. Trimming cost V 3 bases and J 4 bases; bases outside gene matches: 5. The CDR3 coding sequence is TGTGCCAGCAGCTCGGGACAGGCGGGAGAGACCCAGTACTTC. Protein sequence: CASSSGQAGETQYF.

DNA for the CDR3: TGTGCCAGCTCAACTAACGACAGGGCTAATCAGCCCCAGCATTTT. Translation gives CASSTNDRANQPQHF. This chain connects TRBV18 to TRBJ1-5, with 7 bases that match TRBD1. The CDR3 is 15 residues long. The J segment lost 4 bases and the V segment lost 5 bases, leaving 8 bases of the junction unmatched. The V gene's germline CDR1 is KGHSH and CDR2 LQKENI. Complete variable domain (other parts from reference TRBV18 and TRBJ1-5): NAGVMQNPRHLVRRRGQEARLRCSPMKGHSHVYWYRQLPEEGLKFMVYLQKENIIDESGMPKERFSAEFPKEGPSILRIQQVVRGDSAAYFCASSTNDRANQPQHFGDGTRLSIL.

This clone was seen more than once but under ten times. This sequence joins TRBV6-5 and TRBJ1-4, with D perhaps matching TRBD1 (6 bases). V lost 9 bases and J lost 8, with 13 bases in between. The germline V gene encodes CDR1 MNHEY and CDR2 SVGAGI. The CDR3 covers 12 residues. The DNA for the CDR3 is TGTGCCAGTGCGTTCCAGGGGGAAAAACTGTTTTTT. It is translated as CASAFQGEKLFF.

The J gene is TRBJ2-1, the V gene TRBV5-1; D is unclear. Trimming removed 1 base from V and 0 bases from J, with 11 bases in between. Germline V gene data show CDR1 as SGHRS and CDR2 as YFSETQ. This CDR3 has 16 amino acids. CDR3 residues: CASSLTIRSSYNEQFF. DNA of the CDR3: TGCGCCAGCAGCTTGACGATACGGAGCTCCTACAATGAGCAGTTCTTC. Full variable domain (missing parts from reference TRBV5-1 and TRBJ2-1): KAGVTQTPRYLIKTRGQQVTLSCSPISGHRSVSWYQQTPGQGLQFLFEYFSETQRNKGNFPGRFSGRQFSNSRSEMNVSTLELGDSALYLCASSLTIRSSYNEQFFGPGTRLTVL.

The CDR3 nucleotides read TGCGCCAGCAGCTTCTTCGACAGCTCCTATGGCTACACCTTC. Its protein product is CASSFFDSSYGYTF. V gene TRBV5-1 combines with J gene TRBJ1-2, with D tentatively TRBD1 (5 bases). Germline V gives CDR1 SGHRS, CDR2 YFSETQ. The CDR3 consists of 14 residues. V lost 2 bases, J lost 4 bases, and 12 bases lay in between.

A few counts support this clone. The genes are TRBV4-1 and TRBJ1-2, with 12 bases fitting TRBD1. Germline assignment: CDR1 MGHRA and CDR2 YSYEKL. Unmatched junction bases numbered 3, after V lost 0 bases and J lost 4 bases. The CDR3 runs to 16 residues. The CDR3 bases are TGCGCCAGCAGCCAAGAAGGGACAGGGGGCGTCTATGGCTACACCTTC. Amino acids: CASSQEGTGGVYGYTF.

This clone came up once. The chain has TRBV25-1 and TRBJ2-1; 11 nucleotides match TRBD2. V shed 3 bases, J shed 4 bases, and the junction held 5 bases outside the gene matches. The CDR3 spans 16 residues. Germline values: CDR1 MGHDK, CDR2 SYGVNS. CDR3 in amino acids: CASSDSLAGGYNEQFF. Here the CDR3 DNA reads TGTGCCAGCAGTGACAGCCTAGCGGGAGGATACAATGAGCAGTTCTTC.

In its sample, this clone was seen once. This chain connects TRBV24-1 to TRBJ2-3; tentatively, D is TRBD2 (6 bases). CDR3 length equals 14 residues. The germline V and J ends were trimmed by 4 bases and 4 bases, with 11 bases remaining between them. The germline gives CDR1 KGHDR, CDR2 SFDVKD. The CDR3 bases are TGTGCCACCAGTGAGGGGTGGAGGGCAGATACGCAGTATTTT. This translates into CATSEGWRADTQYF.

This clone was counted a few times. The genes are TRBV19 and TRBJ2-1; the match to TRBD2 covers 12 bases. With V trimmed by 5 bases and J by 3 bases, 5 bases remained unmatched. Germline V gene data show CDR1 as LNHDA and CDR2 as SQIVND (reference sequence). The CDR3 spans 16 residues. This CDR3 is CASSSASGGVYNEQFF. DNA for the CDR3: TGTGCCAGTAGTTCAGCTAGCGGGGGGGTCTACAATGAGCAGTTCTTC.

This chain joins TRBV4-1 and TRBJ2-5; 11 nucleotides match TRBD2. The junction had 23 bases not matched to a gene; V was cut back by 2 bases and J by 3 bases. The CDR3 extends over 22 amino acids. Per germline, CDR1 MGHRA and CDR2 YSYEKL. CDR3 in amino acids: CASSQRSPVGETSGRSKETQYF. The DNA of the CDR3 is TGCGCCAGCAGCCAAAGAAGCCCGGTTGGGGAAACTAGCGGGAGAAGTAAAGAGACCCAGTACTTC.

V and J are TRBV7-2 and TRBJ1-5; possibly TRBD1 for D (5 bases). Germline CDR1 and CDR2: SGHTA and FQGNSA. Deletions cut 5 bases from V and 2 bases from J, with 10 bases between. The CDR3 is made up of 14 amino acids. The CDR3 coding sequence is TGTGCCAGCAGCGATCGACAGCGCAATCAGCCCCAGCATTTT. Translation gives CASSDRQRNQPQHF.